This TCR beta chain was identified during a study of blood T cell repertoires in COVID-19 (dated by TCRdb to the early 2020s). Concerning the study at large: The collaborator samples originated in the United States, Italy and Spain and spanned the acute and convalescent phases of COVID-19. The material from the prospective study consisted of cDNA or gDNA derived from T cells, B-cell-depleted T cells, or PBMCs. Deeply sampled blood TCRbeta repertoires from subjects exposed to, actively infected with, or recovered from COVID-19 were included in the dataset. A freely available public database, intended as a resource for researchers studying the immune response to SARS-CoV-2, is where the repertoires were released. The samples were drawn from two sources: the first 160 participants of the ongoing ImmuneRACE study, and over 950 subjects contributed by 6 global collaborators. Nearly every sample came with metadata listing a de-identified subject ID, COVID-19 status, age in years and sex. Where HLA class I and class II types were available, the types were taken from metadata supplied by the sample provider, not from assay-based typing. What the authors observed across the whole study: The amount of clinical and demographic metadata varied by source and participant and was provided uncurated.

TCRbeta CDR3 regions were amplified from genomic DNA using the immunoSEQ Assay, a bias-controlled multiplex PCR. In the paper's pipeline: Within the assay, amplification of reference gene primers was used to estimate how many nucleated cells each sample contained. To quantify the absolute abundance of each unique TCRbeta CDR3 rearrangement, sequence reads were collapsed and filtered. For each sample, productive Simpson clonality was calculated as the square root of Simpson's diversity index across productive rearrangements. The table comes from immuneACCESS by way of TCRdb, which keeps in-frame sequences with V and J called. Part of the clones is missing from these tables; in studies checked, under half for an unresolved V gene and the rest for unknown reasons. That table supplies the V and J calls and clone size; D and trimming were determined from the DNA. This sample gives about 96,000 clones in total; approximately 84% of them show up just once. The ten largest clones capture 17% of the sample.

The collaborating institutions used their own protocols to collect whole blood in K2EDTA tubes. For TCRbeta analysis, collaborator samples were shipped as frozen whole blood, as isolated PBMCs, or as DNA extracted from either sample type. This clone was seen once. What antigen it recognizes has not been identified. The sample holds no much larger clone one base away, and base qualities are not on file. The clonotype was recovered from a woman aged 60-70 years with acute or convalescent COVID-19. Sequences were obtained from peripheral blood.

This receptor carries the CDR3 CASRARDRGDYGYTF. Here is the DNA: TGTGCCAGCAGAGCCCGGGACAGGGGGGACTATGGCTACACCTTC. The rearrangement combines TRBV2 with TRBJ1-2; 11 bases in the middle match TRBD1. For CDR1 and CDR2, the germline V gene lists SNHLY and FYNNEI. The junction shows trimming of 6 bases on V and 3 bases on J, and the gene matches do not reach 6 bases of it. The CDR3 starts with the cysteine, ends with the phenylalanine, and has 15 residues. The retained sequence is limited to the CDR3, 45 bases, with the frame set at the first base.